The T cell receptor (beta chain) under discussion was sequenced for a study of breast tumors, draining lymph nodes, adjacent tissues. TCRdb used MiXCR to reprocess the multiplex PCR reads, holding one entry per CDR3 protein. Of fewer than 25,000 distinct CDR3 sequences listed, around three fifths are singletons. This clonotype was seen at least ten times. With 3 bases removed from V and 2 bases from J, the gap between germline ends came to 7 bases. This CDR3 is 13 amino acids long. Germline CDR1 reads WNHNN; CDR2 reads SYGVQD (reference sequence). The specimen sequenced was tumor-adjacent breast tissue. This TCR came from a female donor with breast cancer. Some clones in this sample may be carry-over from other donors' samples. The chain recombines TRBV10-1 with TRBJ1-2; D uncertain. CDR3 sequence: CASSDYRNYGYTF. The CDR3 DNA sequence: TGCGCCAGCAGTGATTACAGAAACTATGGCTACACCTTC.